Following are 5 T cell receptor beta chains from one sample sequenced in a study of T cells in tumors after PD-1 blockade. Using immunoSEQ multiplex PCR, the repertoire was profiled, and TCRdb retains in-frame clones only, with some absent. The repertoire has about 4,900 clones, around 64% of them found once; the top ten carry about a third. Here the sequenced sample was tumor tissue, taken before anti-PD-1 treatment. These receptor sequences come from a human donor with cutaneous squamous cell carcinoma.

This rearrangement joins TRBV5-8 to TRBJ1-4; D is unresolved. Germline lookup yields CDR1 SGHTS and CDR2 YDEGEE. V shed 3 bases and J shed 6 bases, with 18 bases lying between them. The CDR3 sequence is 16 residues long. As DNA, the CDR3 is TGTGCCAGCAGCTCCGCGACGAGAGGGAGATATGAAAAACTGTTTTTT. Its translation: CASSSATRGRYEKLFF. Full variable domain (outside the CDR3, taken from reference TRBV5-8 and TRBJ1-4): EAGVTQSPTHLIKTRGQQATLRCSPISGHTSVYWYQQALGLGLQFLLWYDEGEERNRGNFPPRFSGRQFPNYSSELNVNALELEDSALYLCASSSATRGRYEKLFFGSGTQLSVL.

Only a few counts were recorded for this clone. V gene TRBV6-1 combines with J gene TRBJ1-5; D may be TRBD1 (5 bases). CDR3 length: 15 amino acids. CDR1 and CDR2 from the germline V gene are MNHNS and SASEGT. Trimming left V 3 bases short and J 2 bases short, with 11 bases between. Written as DNA, the CDR3 is TGTGCCAGCAGTGACCGAGGGGCCGGCAATCAGCCCCAGCATTTT. It encodes CASSDRGAGNQPQHF.

The V call is TRBV24-1, the J call TRBJ2-1, with 10 bases that match TRBD2. The junction had 5 bases not matched to a gene; V was cut back by 3 bases and J by 7 bases. Germline V CDR1 and CDR2: KGHDR, SFDVKD. CDR3 length: 15 residues. Written as DNA, the CDR3 is TGTGCCACCAGTGATAGAGCGGGGGGGGAAAATGAGCAGTTCTTC. Encoded protein: CATSDRAGGENEQFF.

By share, this clone counts as medium-sized. The V and J genes are TRBV2 and TRBJ1-5; possibly TRBD1 for D (5 bases). Per the germline V gene, CDR1 is SNHLY and CDR2 is FYNNEI. Trimming cost V 6 bases and J 1 base, with 10 bases left between them. The CDR3 length is 14 residues. Written as DNA, the CDR3 is TGTGCCAGCAGACCAGGGTACAGCAATCAGCCCCAGCATTTT. This translates into CASRPGYSNQPQHF.

In this sample, this clone turned up once. V is TRBV6-5 and J is TRBJ2-7; D unclear. Germline assignment: CDR1 MNHEY and CDR2 SVGAGI. This CDR3 is built from 13 residues. The ends were cut back, 0 bases at V and 5 bases at J, with 8 bases in the middle. The CDR3 loop reads CASSYSGFHEQYF. CDR3 coding DNA: TGTGCCAGCAGTTACTCTGGCTTTCACGAGCAGTACTTC.